These 31 T cell receptor beta chains originate from one sample sequenced in a study of T-cell reconstitution after alpha-beta-depleted transplantation in children. Researchers prepared the TCRbeta library using unique molecular identifiers, the study reports. TCRdb fed the PCR reads into MiXCR, producing one record per CDR3 protein. The sample has about 110,000 distinct CDR3 sequences, 10% to 13% seen once. Here the sequenced sample was PBMCs from the stem cell graft donor, taken from the stem cell graft. These receptors were obtained from a human donor who donated a stem cell graft to a child with acute lymphoblastic leukemia.

This clonotype was seen many times. The chain uses TRBV4-3 and TRBJ2-1; 8 nucleotides match TRBD2. The CDR3 contains 17 residues. The germline V gene encodes CDR1 LGHNA and CDR2 YSLEER. V lost 0 bases and J lost 4; bases outside the gene matches: 8. The DNA for the CDR3 is TGCGCCAGCAGCCAAGAGGACGGGGGGGGAGCTTACAATGAGCAGTTCTTC. Protein sequence: CASSQEDGGGAYNEQFF.

Many counts were recorded for this clonotype. The genes are TRBV7-3 and TRBJ2-3, with D tentatively TRBD1 or TRBD2 (5 bases each). Germline CDR1 and CDR2: SGHTA and FQGTGA. The CDR3 contains 13 residues. V lost 4 bases, J lost 5 bases, and 10 bases lay in between. Here the CDR3 reads CASSSSGGDTQYF. CDR3 DNA: TGTGCCAGCAGCTCATCTGGGGGAGATACGCAGTATTTT. Full variable domain (remainder filled in from reference TRBV7-3 and TRBJ2-3): GAGVSQTPSNKVTEKGKYVELRCDPISGHTALYWYRQSLGQGPEFLIYFQGTGAADDSGLPNDRFFAVRPEGSVSTLKIQRTERGDSAVYLCASSSSGGDTQYFGPGTRLTVL.

This clonotype has ten or more counts. The chain recombines TRBV12-3 or TRBV12-4 with TRBJ2-1, with 11 bases matching TRBD2. With V trimmed by 5 bases and J by 5 bases, 2 bases remained unmatched. The CDR3 has 14 residues. As DNA, the CDR3 is TGTGCCAGCAGTACTAGCGGGGGCAACAATGAGCAGTTCTTC. Its translation is CASSTSGGNNEQFF.

This clonotype has at least ten counts. The chain employs TRBV7-2 and TRBJ1-4; D perhaps matches TRBD1 (5 bases). The CDR3 sequence is 11 residues long. Trimming removed 5 bases from V and 7 bases from J, with 5 bases in between. The germline gives CDR1 SGHTA, CDR2 FQGNSA. CDR3 amino acids: CASSGGEKLFF. In DNA form, the CDR3 reads TGTGCCAGCAGCGGGGGTGAAAAACTGTTTTTT.

There are many counts of this clonotype. V gene TRBV11-1 combines with J gene TRBJ2-7, with a tentative D call TRBD2 (5 bases). Germline CDR1 and CDR2: SGHAT and FQDESV (reference sequence). With 1 base removed from V and 0 bases from J, the gap between germline ends came to 16 bases. The CDR3 length is 17 residues. For the CDR3, the DNA is TGTGCCAGCAGCTTAGGGGCGAGGGAGCTCCCCTCCTACGAGCAGTACTTC. Translated, it gives CASSLGARELPSYEQYF.

This clonotype was seen many times. This sequence joins TRBV20-1 and TRBJ2-1, with no clear D. The length of the CDR3 is 13 residues. V lost 0 bases and J lost 9, with 12 bases in between. In germline, CDR1 is DFQATT, CDR2 SNEGSKA (reference sequence). CDR3 bases: TGCAGTGCTAGAGATCTCGCTAGGGTTGAGCAGTTCTTC. Protein sequence: CSARDLARVEQFF.

This clonotype showed up many times. V usage is TRBV20-1 and J usage is TRBJ2-3; a possible D gene is TRBD2 (7 bases). This CDR3 is built from 15 residues. V was trimmed by 5 bases and J by 0 bases, leaving 15 bases between them. Per germline, CDR1 DFQATT and CDR2 SNEGSKA (reference sequence). CDR3 amino acids: CSAPLAGASTDTQYF. Here the CDR3 DNA reads TGCAGTGCTCCTCTTGCGGGGGCTAGCACAGATACGCAGTATTTT.

The table lists this clonotype with many counts. A read error may account for a junction end that differs from germline. J is TRBJ2-2 and V is TRBV7-2, with 11 bases that match TRBD2. The germline V gene encodes CDR1 SGHTA and CDR2 FQGNSA. The CDR3 sequence is 16 residues long. CDR3 residues: CASSLAGGANTGELFF. The CDR3 DNA sequence: TGTGCCAGCAGCCTAGCGGGGGGCGCGAACACCGGGGAGCTGTTTTTT.

This clonotype was counted ten times or more. The rearrangement links TRBV9 to TRBJ2-1; the D gene is possibly TRBD2 (6 bases). Germline V gives CDR1 SGDLS, CDR2 YYNGEE. This CDR3 is built from 15 residues. The V and J ends lost 5 bases and 2 bases respectively, with 14 bases between them. The CDR3 sequence is CASSGMRDPYNEQFF. The CDR3 DNA sequence: TGTGCCAGCAGTGGTATGCGGGACCCCTACAATGAGCAGTTCTTC.

This clonotype was seen repeatedly, ten times or more. The V and J genes are TRBV6-6 and TRBJ2-5; TRBD2 agrees at 7 bases. After removal of 10 bases from V and 4 bases from J, the junction contained 9 bases not matched to a gene. The CDR3 length is 13 residues. Per the germline V gene, CDR1 is MNHNY and CDR2 is SVGAGI (reference sequence). CDR3 amino acids: CATLAWGGETQYF. The CDR3 nucleotides read TGTGCCACCCTAGCGTGGGGGGGAGAGACCCAGTACTTC.

This clonotype was counted many times. The CDR3 DNA sequence: TGTGCCAGCAGCTTAAGGACTAGCGGTGGGCCTAGCACAGATACGCAGTATTTT. Amino acid sequence: CASSLRTSGGPSTDTQYF. The rearrangement joins TRBV11-2 to TRBJ2-3; TRBD2 matches 10 bases. The CDR3 totals 18 residues. Trimming removed 2 bases from V and 0 bases from J; junction bases left unmatched: 8. Germline values: CDR1 SGHAT, CDR2 FQNNGV.

This clonotype was seen ten or more times. The rearrangement uses TRBV3-1 and TRBJ2-3; D may be TRBD2 (5 bases). Trimming removed 6 bases from V and 0 bases from J, with 10 bases in between. The CDR3 covers 14 residues. Germline CDR1 LGHDT, CDR2 YNNKEL (reference sequence). This CDR3 is CASRPRGSTDTQYF. The CDR3 nucleotides read TGTGCCAGCAGACCTCGGGGTAGCACAGATACGCAGTATTTT.

This clonotype was seen at least ten times. The chain carries TRBV29-1 and TRBJ2-1; TRBD2 agrees at 13 bases. This CDR3 has 14 amino acids. Trimming at V came to 1 base and at J to 6 bases, leaving 0 bases not matched to a gene. Germline loops: CDR1 SQVTM, CDR2 ANQGSEA. The CDR3 reads CSVEGTSGSNEQFF. The CDR3 nucleotides read TGCAGCGTTGAAGGGACTAGCGGGAGCAATGAGCAGTTCTTC.

This clonotype was observed many times. The V gene is TRBV6-4, the J gene TRBJ2-3; D uncertain. Trimming took off 2 bases at V and 4 bases at J, with 7 bases between the two ends. The CDR3 covers 13 residues. Per germline, CDR1 MRHNA and CDR2 SNTAGT. The CDR3 DNA reads TGTGCCAGCAGTGACACCCAATCAGATACGCAGTATTTT. Amino acid sequence: CASSDTQSDTQYF.

This clonotype was seen many times. J is TRBJ2-7 and V is TRBV5-1; possibly TRBD1 for D (6 bases). Between the trimmed V and J ends, which lost 4 bases and 1 base, there was a span of 15 bases. CDR3 length: 15 amino acids. Germline V gene data show CDR1 as SGHRS and CDR2 as YFSETQ. CDR3: CASSGTGYGSYEQYF. CDR3 coding DNA: TGCGCCAGCAGCGGAACAGGGTACGGTTCCTACGAGCAGTACTTC.

This clonotype was counted at least ten times. The chain is built from TRBV7-9 and TRBJ2-7; the match to TRBD2 covers 8 bases. CDR1 is SEHNR, CDR2 FQNEAQ, per germline (reference sequence). V dropped 5 bases and J dropped 3; count of bases not matched to a gene: 9. The CDR3 runs 15 residues. The CDR3: CASSDRRGADYEQYF. CDR3 DNA sequence: TGTGCCAGCAGCGACCGGCGGGGGGCGGACTACGAGCAGTACTTC.

This clonotype was observed many times. In DNA form, the CDR3 reads TGTGCCAGTGAGCGGGGAAAGGATACGCAGTATTTT. This sequence encodes CASERGKDTQYF. The chain recombines TRBV28 with TRBJ2-3, with 7 bases identical to TRBD2. From germline, CDR1 is MDHEN and CDR2 SYDVKM. The CDR3 contains 12 residues. Unmatched junction bases numbered 6, after V lost 9 bases and J lost 6 bases.

At least ten counts were recorded for this clonotype. This may arise from a read error, as a much more abundant clone is one base away. The chain combines TRBV7-2 with TRBJ2-6; 8 bases are a match to TRBD1. The CDR3 is made up of 16 amino acids. The germline gives CDR1 SGHTA, CDR2 FQGNSA. CDR3 in DNA: TGTGCCAGCAGCTTAGGGACAGGGAGAGGGGCCAACGGCCTGACTTTC. It translates to CASSLGTGRGANGLTF.

This clonotype came up many times. The chain has TRBV18 and TRBJ1-2; D perhaps matches TRBD1 (6 bases). Germline CDR1 is KGHSH and CDR2 is LQKENI. The ends were cut back, 2 bases at V and 6 bases at J, with 10 bases in the middle. This CDR3 spans 13 amino acids. The CDR3 sequence: CASSPGGWDGYTF. CDR3 DNA sequence: TGTGCCAGCTCACCAGGGGGCTGGGATGGCTACACCTTC.

The chain recombines TRBV19 with TRBJ2-2; no reliable D call. Germline V CDR1 and CDR2: LNHDA, SQIVND (reference sequence). The CDR3 contains 12 residues. Deletions cut 4 bases from V and 1 base from J, with 1 base between. CDR3 region: CASSKNTGELFF. CDR3 bases: TGTGCCAGTAGTAAGAACACCGGGGAGCTGTTTTTT.

This clonotype came up many times. This chain links TRBV6-1 with TRBJ2-3; 8 bases line up with TRBD1. V gave up 8 bases and J gave up 0 bases; unmatched junction bases: 4. The V gene's germline CDR1 is MNHNS and CDR2 SASEGT. This CDR3 has 14 amino acids. The CDR3 loop reads CASSGTGSTDTQYF. In nucleotides, the CDR3 is TGTGCCAGCTCCGGGACAGGCAGCACAGATACGCAGTATTTT.

There are many counts of this clonotype. The chain joins TRBV5-1 to TRBJ1-6; D ambiguous. The CDR3 has 13 residues. The germline V gene encodes CDR1 SGHRS and CDR2 YFSETQ. Trimming stripped 1 base from V and 7 bases from J, with 6 bases between. The CDR3 spells CASSLTSNSPLHF. The CDR3 region has the DNA TGCGCCAGCAGCTTGACAAGCAATTCACCCCTCCACTTT.

This clonotype was counted many times. This rearrangement joins TRBV7-2 to TRBJ1-5; 11 bases agree with TRBD1. The CDR3 covers 16 residues. Germline CDR1 is SGHTA and CDR2 is FQGNSA. With V trimmed by 2 bases and J by 7 bases, 7 bases remained unmatched. CDR3 sequence (DNA): TGTGCCAGCAGCTTAATGCCGGGACAGGGGGGACAGCCCCAGCATTTT. Amino acid sequence: CASSLMPGQGGQPQHF.

This clonotype was counted at least ten times. The chain couples TRBV7-6 to TRBJ2-1; the D gene could be TRBD1 or TRBD2 (5 bases each). The germline CDR1 and CDR2 sequences are SGHVS and FNYEAQ. The CDR3 extends over 16 amino acids. V lost 6 bases and J lost 5, with 20 bases in between. The CDR3 DNA reads TGTGCCAGCAGTAACTCACCGGGACGGGCCCACAATGAGCAGTTCTTC. Amino acid sequence: CASSNSPGRAHNEQFF.

CDR3 sequence: CASTLRRAANGYTF. DNA for the CDR3: TGTGCCAGCACCCTTAGGCGGGCAGCGAATGGCTACACCTTC. V is TRBV5-7 and J is TRBJ1-2; D not certain. TRBV5-7 is identified as an open reading frame with a role that is uncertain. This CDR3 has 14 residues. V lost 6 bases and J 6 bases, leaving 18 bases between the germline ends.

This clonotype has a count of ten or more. The chain combines TRBV15 with TRBJ2-7; no clear D. Germline CDR1 and CDR2: LNHNV and YYDKDF (reference sequence). This CDR3 has 15 amino acids. The V and J ends lost 0 bases and 1 base respectively, with 10 bases between them. The CDR3: CATSRDYLLSYEQYF. The CDR3 nucleotides are TGTGCCACCAGCAGAGATTACCTTCTATCCTACGAGCAGTACTTC.

This clonotype was seen at least ten times. In DNA, the CDR3 is TGTGCCATCAGTAACAGTGGCGGATACTACACCTTC. Translation gives CAISNSGGYYTF. The genes are TRBV10-3 and TRBJ1-2; no clear D gene. The V and J ends lost 5 bases and 10 bases respectively, with 14 bases between them. The CDR3 spans 12 residues. CDR1 is ENHRY, CDR2 SYGVKD, per germline.

This clonotype was recorded many times. The chain is built from TRBV29-1 and TRBJ2-1; 10 bases match TRBD1. The CDR3 extends over 13 amino acids. Trimming at V came to 7 bases and at J to 6 bases, leaving 6 bases not matched to a gene. Germline V gene sequence: CDR1 SQVTM, CDR2 ANQGSEA. The CDR3 nucleotides are TGCAGCGCTGGGACAGGGGTAATCAATGAGCAGTTCTTC. Its translation: CSAGTGVINEQFF.

The sample holds many counts of this clonotype. The chain has TRBV2 and TRBJ2-7, with D perhaps TRBD1 (5 bases). The CDR3 runs to 13 residues. Between the trimmed V and J ends, which lost 8 bases and 3 bases, there was a span of 14 bases. CDR1 and CDR2 (germline): SNHLY, FYNNEI. The CDR3, as DNA: TGTGCCAGCTTTCTGGTCAGGGTCTACGAGCAGTACTTC. It codes for CASFLVRVYEQYF.

This clonotype was recorded at least ten times. The chain is built from TRBV29-1 and TRBJ1-1; 7 nucleotides line up with TRBD1. The CDR3 totals 13 residues. CDR1 is SQVTM and CDR2 is ANQGSEA in the germline V gene. With 5 bases clipped from V and 2 bases from J, the junction kept 5 bases outside the gene matches. The CDR3 nucleotides read TGCAGCGTTTCCGGGACAGCCAACACTGAAGCTTTCTTT. Its translation: CSVSGTANTEAFF.

This clonotype has a count of ten or more. The gene calls are TRBV12-3 or TRBV12-4 and TRBJ2-3; a possible D gene is TRBD2 (6 bases). Trimming took off 5 bases at V and 5 bases at J, with 11 bases between the two ends. This CDR3 contains 13 residues. CDR3 amino acids: CASSPPGVDTQYF. As DNA, the CDR3 is TGTGCCAGCAGTCCCCCGGGGGTAGATACGCAGTATTTT.